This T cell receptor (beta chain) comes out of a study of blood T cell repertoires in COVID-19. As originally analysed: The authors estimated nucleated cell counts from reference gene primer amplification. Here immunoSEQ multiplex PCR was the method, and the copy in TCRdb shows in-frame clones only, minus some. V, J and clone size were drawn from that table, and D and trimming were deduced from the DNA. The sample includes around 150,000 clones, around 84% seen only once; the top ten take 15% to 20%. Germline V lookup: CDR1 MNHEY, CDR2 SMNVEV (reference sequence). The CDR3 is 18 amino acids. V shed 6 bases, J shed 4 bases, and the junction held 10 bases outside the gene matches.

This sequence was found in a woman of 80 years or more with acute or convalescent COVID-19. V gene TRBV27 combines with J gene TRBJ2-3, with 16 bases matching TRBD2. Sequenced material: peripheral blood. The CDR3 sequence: CASSPGLAGGFSADTQYF. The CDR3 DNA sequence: TGTGCCAGCAGCCCGGGACTAGCGGGAGGGTTTAGCGCAGATACGCAGTATTTT.